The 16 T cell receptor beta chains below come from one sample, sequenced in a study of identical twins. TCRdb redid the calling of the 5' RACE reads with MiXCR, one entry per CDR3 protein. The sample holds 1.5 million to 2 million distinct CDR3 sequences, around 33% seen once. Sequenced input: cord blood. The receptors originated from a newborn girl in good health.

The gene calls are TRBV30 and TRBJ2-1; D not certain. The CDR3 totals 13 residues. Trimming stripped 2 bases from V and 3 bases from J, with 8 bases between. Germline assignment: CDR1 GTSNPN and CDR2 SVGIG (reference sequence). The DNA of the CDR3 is TGTGCCTGGAGTAACAGTTTCTACAATGAGCAGTTCTTC. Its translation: CAWSNSFYNEQFF.

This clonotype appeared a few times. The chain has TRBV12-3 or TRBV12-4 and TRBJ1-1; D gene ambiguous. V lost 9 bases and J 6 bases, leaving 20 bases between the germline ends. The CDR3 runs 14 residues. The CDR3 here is CASPPRPRSPEAFF. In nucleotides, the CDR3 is TGTGCCAGTCCCCCGCGGCCGAGATCCCCTGAAGCTTTCTTT.

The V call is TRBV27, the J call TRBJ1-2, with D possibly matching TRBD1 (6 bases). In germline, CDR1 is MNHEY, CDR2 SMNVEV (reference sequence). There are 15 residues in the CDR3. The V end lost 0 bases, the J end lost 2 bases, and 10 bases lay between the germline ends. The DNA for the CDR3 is TGTGCCAGCAGTTTATCAGTGGGGGCCAACTATGGCTACACCTTC. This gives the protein CASSLSVGANYGYTF.

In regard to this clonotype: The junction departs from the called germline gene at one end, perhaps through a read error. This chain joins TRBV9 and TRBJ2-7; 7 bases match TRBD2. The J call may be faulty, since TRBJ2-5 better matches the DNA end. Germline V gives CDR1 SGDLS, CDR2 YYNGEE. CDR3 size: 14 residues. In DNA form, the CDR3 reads TGTGCCGGCAGCGTAGGAGGGAGGGAAGAGACCCAGTACTTC. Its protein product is CAGSVGGREETQYF.

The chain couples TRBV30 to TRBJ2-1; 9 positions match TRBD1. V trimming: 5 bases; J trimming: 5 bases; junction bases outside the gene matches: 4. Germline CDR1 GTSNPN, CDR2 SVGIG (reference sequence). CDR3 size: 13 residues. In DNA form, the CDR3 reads TGTGCCTGGGGGGGACAGGGAAACAATGAGCAGTTCTTC. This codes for CAWGGQGNNEQFF. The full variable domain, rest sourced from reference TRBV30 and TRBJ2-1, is SQTIHQWPATLVQPVGSPLSLECTVEGTSNPNLYWYRQAAGRGLQLLFYSVGIGQISSEVPQNLSASRPQDRQFILSSKKLLLSDSGFYLCAWGGQGNNEQFFGPGTRLTVL.

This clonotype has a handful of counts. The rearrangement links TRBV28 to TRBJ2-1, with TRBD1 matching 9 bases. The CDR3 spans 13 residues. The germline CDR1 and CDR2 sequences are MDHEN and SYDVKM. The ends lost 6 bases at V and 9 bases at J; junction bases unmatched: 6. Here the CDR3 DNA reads TGTGCCAGCAGGGGAGGACAGGGGAGTGAGCAGTTCTTC. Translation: CASRGGQGSEQFF.

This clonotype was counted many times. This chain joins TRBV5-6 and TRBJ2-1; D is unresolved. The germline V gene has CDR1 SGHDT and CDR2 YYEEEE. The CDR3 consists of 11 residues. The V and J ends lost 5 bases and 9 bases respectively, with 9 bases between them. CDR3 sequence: CASRAMSEQFF. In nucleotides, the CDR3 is TGTGCCAGCAGGGCTATGAGTGAGCAGTTCTTC.

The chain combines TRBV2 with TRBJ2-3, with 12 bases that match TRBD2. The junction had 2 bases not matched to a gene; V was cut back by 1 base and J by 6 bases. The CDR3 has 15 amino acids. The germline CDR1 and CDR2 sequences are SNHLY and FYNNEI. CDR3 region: CASSEVLAGGDTQYF. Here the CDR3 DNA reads TGTGCCAGCAGTGAAGTCCTAGCGGGGGGGGATACGCAGTATTTT.

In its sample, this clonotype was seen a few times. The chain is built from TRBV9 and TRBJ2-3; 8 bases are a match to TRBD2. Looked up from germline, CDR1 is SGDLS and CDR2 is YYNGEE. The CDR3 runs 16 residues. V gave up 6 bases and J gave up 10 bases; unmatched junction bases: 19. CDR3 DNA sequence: TGTGCCAGCACCCCCAGGGGTAGCGGGACGTCTGATCCGCAGTATTTT. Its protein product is CASTPRGSGTSDPQYF.

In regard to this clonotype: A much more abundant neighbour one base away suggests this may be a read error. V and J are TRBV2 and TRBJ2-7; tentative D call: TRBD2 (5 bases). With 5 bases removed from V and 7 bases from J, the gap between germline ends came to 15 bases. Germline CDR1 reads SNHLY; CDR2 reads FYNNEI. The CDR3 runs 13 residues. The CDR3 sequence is CASSKRVRNEQYF. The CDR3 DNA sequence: TGTGCCAGCAGTAAGAGGGTGCGCAATGAGCAGTACTTC.

CDR3 protein: CASSEPGLVTEAFF. The DNA of the CDR3 is TGTGCCAGCAGTGAACCAGGGTTGGTCACTGAAGCTTTCTTT. The genes are TRBV6-1 and TRBJ1-1, with D possibly TRBD1 on 5 matching bases. Germline V CDR1 and CDR2: MNHNS, SASEGT. V gave up 2 bases and J gave up 4 bases, with 11 bases separating them. The CDR3 extends over 14 amino acids.

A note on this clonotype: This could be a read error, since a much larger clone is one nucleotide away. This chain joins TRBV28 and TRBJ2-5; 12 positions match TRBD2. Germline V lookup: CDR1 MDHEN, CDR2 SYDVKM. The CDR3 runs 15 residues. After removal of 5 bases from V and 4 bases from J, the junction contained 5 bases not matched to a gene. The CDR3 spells CASSILAGGPETQYF. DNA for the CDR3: TGTGCCAGCAGTATCCTAGCGGGAGGGCCAGAGACCCAGTACTTC.

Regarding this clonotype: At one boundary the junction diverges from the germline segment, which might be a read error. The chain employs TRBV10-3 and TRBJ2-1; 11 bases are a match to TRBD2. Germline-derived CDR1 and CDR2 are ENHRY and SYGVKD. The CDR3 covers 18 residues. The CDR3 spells CAIGESLTSGVSYNEQFF. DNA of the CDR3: TGTGCCATCGGTGAGTCGTTGACTAGCGGGGTTTCCTACAATGAGCAGTTCTTC.

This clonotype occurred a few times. CDR3 protein: CSARDGAGTDTQYF. CDR3 DNA: TGCAGTGCTAGGGACGGGGCGGGCACAGATACGCAGTATTTT. The chain is built from TRBV20-1 and TRBJ2-3; D may correspond to TRBD1 or TRBD2 (5 bases each). CDR3 size: 14 residues. Germline V gene sequence: CDR1 DFQATT, CDR2 SNEGSKA (reference sequence). Trimming shortened V by 3 bases and J by 1 base, and 11 bases separated the two germline ends.

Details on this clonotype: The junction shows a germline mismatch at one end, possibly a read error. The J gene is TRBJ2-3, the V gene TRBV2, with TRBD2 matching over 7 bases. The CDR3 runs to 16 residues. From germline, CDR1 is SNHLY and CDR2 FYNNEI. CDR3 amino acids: CASPQRRTRNTDTQYF. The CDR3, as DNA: TGCGCCAGCCCCCAAAGAAGGACTAGAAACACAGATACGCAGTATTTT.

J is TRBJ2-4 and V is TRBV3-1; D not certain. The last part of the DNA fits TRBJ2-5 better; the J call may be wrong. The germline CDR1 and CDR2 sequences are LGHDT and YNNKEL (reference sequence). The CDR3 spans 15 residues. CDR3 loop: CASSQDLMAVETQYF. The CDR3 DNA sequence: TGTGCCAGCAGCCAAGATCTCATGGCGGTCGAGACCCAGTACTTC.